The next 25 T cell receptor beta chains were all read from a single sample in a study of spatial heterogeneity in lung cancer. TCRdb processed the 5' RACE reads anew with MiXCR; each CDR3 protein has one entry. The data hold around 13,000 distinct CDR3 sequences, with 4% to 5.5% observed a single time. This sample's time point: sample taken at primary tumor resection. These TCRs' antigens remain unknown. Study-level findings and limits: Higher tumor mutation counts went along with higher counts of expanded intratumoral alpha and beta TCRs.

Sequenced here: lung tumor tissue, sampled at surgery. All receptors derive from a male donor with early-stage non-small cell lung cancer.

By share, this clonotype ranks as medium-sized. Since it is a stray read in a library aimed at alpha chains, this beta chain has a size that is not meaningful. The rearrangement joins TRBV28 to TRBJ1-5; 9 bases are shared with TRBD1. CDR3 length equals 14 residues. Per germline, CDR1 MDHEN and CDR2 SYDVKM. Trimming at V came to 6 bases and at J to 4 bases, leaving 4 bases not matched to a gene. The DNA for the CDR3 is TGTGCCAGCAGGGACAGGGGCATAAATCAGCCCCAGCATTTT. Its protein is CASRDRGINQPQHF.

In its sample, this clonotype was seen many times. Because the library targeted alpha chains, this beta chain is an off-target read whose size means little. This rearrangement joins TRBV20-1 to TRBJ2-1; maybe TRBD2 (6 bases). The CDR3 has 17 residues. The germline CDR1 and CDR2 sequences are DFQATT and SNEGSKA (reference sequence). Trimming shortened V by 0 bases and J by 2 bases, and 17 bases separated the two germline ends. This CDR3 reads CSAREVGGLAAYNEQFF. The CDR3 DNA sequence: TGCAGTGCTAGAGAGGTGGGAGGTCTAGCTGCCTACAATGAGCAGTTCTTC.

The sample holds many counts of this clonotype. Being off target in a library aimed at alpha chains, this beta chain has a size of little meaning. The rearrangement uses TRBV20-1 and TRBJ1-5; D is possibly TRBD1 (6 bases). Germline values: CDR1 DFQATT, CDR2 SNEGSKA (reference sequence). Trimming removed 1 base at V and 5 bases at J, with 9 bases between. CDR3 size: 13 residues. The CDR3 is CSARGGADQPQHF. In nucleotides, the CDR3 is TGCAGTGCTAGAGGGGGGGCTGATCAGCCCCAGCATTTT.

This clonotype has a handful of counts. The library was designed around alpha chains, so this beta chain is a stray read whose abundance carries little weight. V and J are TRBV6-5 and TRBJ1-1; tentative D call: TRBD1 (6 bases). The V end lost 5 bases, the J end lost 10 bases, and 17 bases lay between the germline ends. Germline CDR1 and CDR2: MNHEY and SVGAGI. The CDR3 is 13 residues long. The CDR3 protein is CASSTGPSWGAFF. Written as DNA, the CDR3 is TGTGCCAGCAGTACAGGGCCCTCATGGGGAGCTTTCTTT.

This clonotype was detected ten times or more. This beta chain lies outside the target of a library built for alpha chains; its clone size means little. The chain has TRBV7-2 and TRBJ1-6; weak D call: TRBD1 (5 bases). This CDR3 has 15 residues. Trimming took 3 bases from V and 5 from J, leaving 11 bases between them. Germline CDR1 and CDR2: SGHTA and FQGNSA. The CDR3 bases are TGTGCCAGCAGCTTGAGCGGGACTAATAATTCACCCCTCCACTTT. Encoded protein: CASSLSGTNNSPLHF.

This clonotype was seen repeatedly, ten times or more. Found in a library prepared for alpha chains, this beta chain is an off-target read, and its abundance has little meaning. The CDR3 loop is CASSLTGGTMNEQFF. CDR3 coding DNA: TGCGCCAGCAGCTTGACGGGGGGGACTATGAATGAGCAGTTCTTC. The V and J genes are TRBV5-1 and TRBJ2-1, with TRBD2 identical over 8 bases. The germline gives CDR1 SGHRS, CDR2 YFSETQ. The CDR3 contains 15 residues. Trimming at V came to 1 base and at J to 7 bases, leaving 7 bases not matched to a gene.

This clonotype was detected many times. The library was prepared for alpha chains; this beta chain is a stray read, so its frequency means little. The V gene is TRBV5-1, the J gene TRBJ1-1, with TRBD1 matching over 8 bases. The germline CDR1 and CDR2 sequences are SGHRS and YFSETQ. The CDR3 runs 14 residues. With V trimmed by 4 bases and J by 5 bases, 7 bases remained unmatched. The chain's CDR3 is CASSPQGAGTEAFF. DNA for the CDR3: TGCGCCAGCAGCCCTCAGGGGGCTGGAACTGAAGCTTTCTTT.

Remarks on this clonotype: One junction end does not reproduce the germline sequence, and a read error may be involved. This beta chain is an off-target read within a library intended for alpha chains, so its frequency means little. The chain carries TRBV15 and TRBJ2-7; D ambiguous. This CDR3 comprises 13 residues. The germline CDR1 and CDR2 sequences are LNHNV and YYDKDF (reference sequence). CDR3 in amino acids: CATSGDVGYEQYF. The DNA of the CDR3 is TGTGCCACCAGCGGAGATGTGGGCTACGAGCAGTACTTC.

This clonotype was recorded at least ten times. This beta chain turned up in a library designed for alpha chains; as an off-target read, its abundance says little. This chain joins TRBV28 and TRBJ2-5, with D possibly TRBD1 on 6 matching bases. Germline-derived CDR1 and CDR2 are MDHEN and SYDVKM. The CDR3 contains 16 residues. The germline V and J ends were trimmed by 6 bases and 1 base, with 18 bases remaining between them. The CDR3 DNA is TGTGCCAGCAGGCGCCCCGGGACACTCATCCAAGAGACCCAGTACTTC. Encoded protein: CASRRPGTLIQETQYF.

This clonotype was found many times. In a library made to pick up alpha chains, this beta chain is a stray read with a size that means little. J is TRBJ1-1 and V is TRBV28; 9 bases align to TRBD1. The germline gives CDR1 MDHEN, CDR2 SYDVKM. CDR3 length: 16 amino acids. V shed 6 bases and J 2 bases; nucleotides not matched to a gene: 10. DNA for the CDR3: TGTGCCAGCAGGGGGGGACAGGGAGGTCTTAACACTGAAGCTTTCTTT. Protein product: CASRGGQGGLNTEAFF.

Points on this clonotype: Within a library made for alpha chains, this beta chain is off target, and its count is uninformative. The V gene is TRBV20-1, the J gene TRBJ2-3; TRBD2 matches 9 bases. With 3 bases clipped from V and 6 bases from J, the junction kept 4 bases outside the gene matches. The CDR3 is 13 residues long. The germline V gene has CDR1 DFQATT and CDR2 SNEGSKA (reference sequence). The CDR3 sequence is CSASLAGVDTQYF. The DNA for the CDR3 is TGCAGTGCTAGTTTAGCGGGGGTTGATACGCAGTATTTT.

For this clonotype: This beta chain is an off-target read within a library intended for alpha chains, so its frequency means little. The chain employs TRBV5-4 and TRBJ2-2; D is perhaps TRBD1 (5 bases). Between the trimmed V and J ends, which lost 4 bases and 4 bases, there was a span of 8 bases. The germline gives CDR1 SGHNT, CDR2 YYREEE (reference sequence). The CDR3 has 13 amino acids. The CDR3 DNA reads as TGTGCCAGCAGCGTCAGGGCCACCGGGGAGCTGTTTTTT. Translating it yields CASSVRATGELFF.

About this clonotype itself: This beta chain was picked up by a library intended for alpha chains and is off target, so its count carries little meaning. The chain combines TRBV28 with TRBJ1-4; unclear D gene. The V and J ends lost 4 bases and 5 bases respectively, with 14 bases between them. Per germline, CDR1 MDHEN and CDR2 SYDVKM. This CDR3 spans 15 amino acids. CDR3 loop: CASSSGAEGNEKLFF. The CDR3 region has the DNA TGTGCCAGCAGTTCGGGAGCTGAGGGAAATGAAAAACTGTTTTTT.

This clonotype has just a few counts. As an off-target read in a library built for alpha chains, this beta chain has a frequency of little significance. This chain joins TRBV12-3 or TRBV12-4 and TRBJ2-3; the match to TRBD2 covers 13 bases. The length of the CDR3 is 17 residues. The trim removed 0 bases at V and 7 bases at J, leaving 7 bases unmatched. The DNA for the CDR3 is TGTGCCAGCAGTTTAGCCGCCACTAGCGGGGGGGCTCATACGCAGTATTTT. Translated, it gives CASSLAATSGGAHTQYF.

This clonotype was recorded at least ten times. This beta chain is off target for a library built for alpha chains, so its abundance means little. This chain uses TRBV6-2 or TRBV6-3 with TRBJ1-2; 7 bases map to TRBD1. The CDR3 extends over 14 amino acids. Germline CDR1 and CDR2: MNHEY and SVGEGT. The junction had 8 bases not matched to a gene; V was cut back by 6 bases and J by 4 bases. CDR3 in amino acids: CASRTTGSGYGYTF. The CDR3 DNA is TGTGCCAGCAGGACGACAGGGTCGGGCTATGGCTACACCTTC.

This clonotype was seen repeatedly, ten times or more. Since it is a stray read in a library aimed at alpha chains, this beta chain has a size that is not meaningful. The chain employs TRBV7-2 and TRBJ1-3; 10 positions agree with TRBD1. V shed 7 bases, J shed 3 bases, and the junction held 6 bases outside the gene matches. CDR3 size: 15 residues. Germline CDR1 and CDR2: SGHTA and FQGNSA. This CDR3 reads CASTRQGAYGNTIYF. The CDR3 bases are TGTGCCAGCACCAGACAGGGGGCATATGGAAACACCATATATTTT.

This clonotype was observed at least ten times. This beta chain is a stray sequence in a library constructed for alpha chains; its clone size is not meaningful. V usage is TRBV5-1 and J usage is TRBJ2-5; 12 bases are a match to TRBD2. This CDR3 is built from 18 residues. From germline, CDR1 is SGHRS and CDR2 YFSETQ. V shed 1 base, J shed 2 bases, and the junction held 9 bases outside the gene matches. The CDR3 protein is CASSLRRTSGEIQETQYF. CDR3 coding DNA: TGCGCCAGCAGCTTGAGAAGGACTAGCGGGGAGATACAAGAGACCCAGTACTTC.

This clonotype was seen repeatedly, ten times or more. A library prepared for alpha chains yielded this beta chain as an off-target read; its size is of little meaning. The chain combines TRBV20-1 with TRBJ2-1, with D perhaps assigned TRBD1 or TRBD2 (6 bases each). CDR3 length: 15 residues. The V gene lost 3 bases and the J gene lost 6 bases, with 18 bases spanning the gap. Germline CDR1 and CDR2: DFQATT and SNEGSKA (reference sequence). CDR3 loop: CSAREPGGAGNEQFF. The CDR3 DNA follows: TGCAGTGCTAGGGAACCCGGGGGCGCGGGCAATGAGCAGTTCTTC.

This clonotype was counted only a few times. This beta chain appears as a stray read in a library generated for alpha chains; its size is not informative. The chain has TRBV28 and TRBJ1-2, with a tentative D call TRBD1 (6 bases). The CDR3 extends over 12 amino acids. CDR1 MDHEN and CDR2 SYDVKM come from the germline V gene. Trimming took off 7 bases at V and 7 bases at J, with 13 bases between the two ends. The chain's CDR3 is CASKTGYLGYTF. Here the CDR3 DNA reads TGTGCCAGCAAAACAGGGTATCTTGGCTACACCTTC.

This clonotype was seen a few times. This beta chain came through as a stray read in a library set up for alpha chains, and its size says little. V is TRBV12-3 or TRBV12-4 and J is TRBJ2-5, with D unresolved. The V end was cut by 3 bases, the J end by 4 bases, with 9 bases between. CDR3 length: 13 residues. CDR3 amino acids: CASSLRLLETQYF. The CDR3 nucleotides read TGTGCCAGCAGTTTGAGGTTGTTAGAGACCCAGTACTTC.

Many counts were recorded for this clonotype. This beta chain is a stray sequence in a library constructed for alpha chains; its clone size is not meaningful. The V and J genes are TRBV18 and TRBJ2-5; 13 bases agree with TRBD2. The CDR3 totals 15 residues. Per the germline V gene, CDR1 is KGHSH and CDR2 is LQKENI. With V trimmed by 4 bases and J by 3 bases, 2 bases remained unmatched. CDR3 region: CASSRGLAGEETQYF. CDR3 in DNA: TGTGCCAGCTCACGAGGACTAGCGGGGGAAGAGACCCAGTACTTC.

This clonotype was found many times. The size of this beta chain means little, since it is a stray read in a library made for alpha chains. This chain joins TRBV20-1 and TRBJ1-2; D unclear. V shed 4 bases and J shed 4 bases, with 10 bases lying between them. This CDR3 spans 12 amino acids. The germline gives CDR1 DFQATT, CDR2 SNEGSKA (reference sequence). The CDR3 reads CSAIRLVYGYTF. Written as DNA, the CDR3 is TGCAGTGCTATACGTCTTGTCTATGGCTACACCTTC.

In this sample, this clonotype turned up many times. The size of this beta chain means little, since it is a stray read in a library made for alpha chains. The V and J genes are TRBV6-1 and TRBJ1-4; D gene uncertain. Germline values: CDR1 MNHNS, CDR2 SASEGT. The CDR3 spans 19 residues. V lost 1 base, J lost 2 bases, and 20 bases lay in between. The chain's CDR3 is CASSEGGSGLRVTNEKLFF. The CDR3 DNA reads as TGTGCCAGCAGTGAAGGGGGTAGTGGCTTGCGGGTCACTAATGAAAAACTGTTTTTT.

This clonotype was detected ten times or more. Because this beta chain is a stray read in a library intended to capture alpha chains, its abundance should not be given much weight. This rearrangement joins TRBV18 to TRBJ2-7, with D unresolved. The V gene's germline CDR1 is KGHSH and CDR2 LQKENI. Trimming left V 2 bases short and J 3 bases short, with 11 bases between. The CDR3 sequence is 14 residues long. As DNA, the CDR3 is TGTGCCAGCTCACCAGGGATAGCCCTCTACGAGCAGTACTTC. As protein: CASSPGIALYEQYF.

This clonotype has at least ten counts. A library made for alpha chains picked up this beta chain off target, so its size means little. This sequence joins TRBV19 and TRBJ2-5; no definite D call. The CDR3 length is 14 residues. Germline V gene sequence: CDR1 LNHDA, CDR2 SQIVND (reference sequence). Trimming stripped 3 bases from V and 4 bases from J, with 12 bases between. Here the CDR3 reads CASSINWSSETQYF. The CDR3 DNA is TGTGCCAGTAGTATTAACTGGTCCTCAGAGACCCAGTACTTC.